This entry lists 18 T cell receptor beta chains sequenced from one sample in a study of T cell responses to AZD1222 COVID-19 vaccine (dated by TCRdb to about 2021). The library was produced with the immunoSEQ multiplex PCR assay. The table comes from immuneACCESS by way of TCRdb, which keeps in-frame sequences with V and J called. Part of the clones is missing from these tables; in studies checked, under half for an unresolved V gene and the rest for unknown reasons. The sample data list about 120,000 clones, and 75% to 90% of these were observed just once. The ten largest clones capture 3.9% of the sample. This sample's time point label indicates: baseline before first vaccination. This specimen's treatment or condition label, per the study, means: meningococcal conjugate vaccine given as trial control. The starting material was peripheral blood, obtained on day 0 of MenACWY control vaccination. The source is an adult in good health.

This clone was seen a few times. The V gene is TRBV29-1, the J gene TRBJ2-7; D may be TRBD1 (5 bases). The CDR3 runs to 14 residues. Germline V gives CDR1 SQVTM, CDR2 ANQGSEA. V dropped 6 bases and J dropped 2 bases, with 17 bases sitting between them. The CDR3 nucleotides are TGCAGCGTGGCGGACAAGGTATGGACCTACGAGCAGTACTTC. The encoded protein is CSVADKVWTYEQYF.

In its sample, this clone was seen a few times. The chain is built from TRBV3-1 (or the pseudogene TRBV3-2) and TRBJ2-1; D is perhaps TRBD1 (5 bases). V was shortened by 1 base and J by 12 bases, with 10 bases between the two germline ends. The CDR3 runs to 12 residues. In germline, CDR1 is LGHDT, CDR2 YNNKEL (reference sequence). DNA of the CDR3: TGTGCCAGCAGCCAAGGGGGCTTAGGGCAGTTCTTC. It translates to CASSQGGLGQFF.

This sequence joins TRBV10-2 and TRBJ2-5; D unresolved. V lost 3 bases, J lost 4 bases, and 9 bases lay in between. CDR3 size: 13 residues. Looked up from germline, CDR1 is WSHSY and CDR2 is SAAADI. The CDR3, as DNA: TGCGCCAGCAGTGATCATCAGAGAGAGACCCAGTACTTC. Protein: CASSDHQRETQYF.

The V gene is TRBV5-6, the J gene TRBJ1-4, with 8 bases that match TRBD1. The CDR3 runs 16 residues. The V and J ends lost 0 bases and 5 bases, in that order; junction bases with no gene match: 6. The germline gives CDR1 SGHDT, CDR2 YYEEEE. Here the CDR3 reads CASSLARTGTNEKLFF. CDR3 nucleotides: TGTGCCAGCAGCTTGGCGAGGACAGGGACGAATGAAAAACTGTTTTTT.

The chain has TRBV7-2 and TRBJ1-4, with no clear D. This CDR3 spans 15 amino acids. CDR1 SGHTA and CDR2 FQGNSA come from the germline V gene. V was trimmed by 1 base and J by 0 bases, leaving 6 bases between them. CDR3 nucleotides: TGTGCCAGCAGCTTAGATAGGGCAACTAATGAAAAACTGTTTTTT. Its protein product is CASSLDRATNEKLFF.

The CDR3 loop is CAWSTYGANYGYTF. As DNA, the CDR3 is TGTGCCTGGAGTACCTACGGAGCCAACTATGGCTACACCTTC. This chain joins TRBV30 and TRBJ1-2; D remains ambiguous. V was cut by 2 bases and J by 2 bases, with 12 bases left in between. CDR1 and CDR2 from the germline V gene are GTSNPN and SVGIG (reference sequence). This CDR3 region has 14 residues.

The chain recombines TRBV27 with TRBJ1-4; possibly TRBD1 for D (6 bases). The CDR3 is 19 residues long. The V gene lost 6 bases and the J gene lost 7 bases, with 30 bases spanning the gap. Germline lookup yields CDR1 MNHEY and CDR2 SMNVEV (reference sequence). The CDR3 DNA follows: TGTGCCAGCAGCGCCTTAAGGTCCGGGGGGCCACTGCGGGTTGAAAAACTGTTTTTT. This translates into CASSALRSGGPLRVEKLFF.

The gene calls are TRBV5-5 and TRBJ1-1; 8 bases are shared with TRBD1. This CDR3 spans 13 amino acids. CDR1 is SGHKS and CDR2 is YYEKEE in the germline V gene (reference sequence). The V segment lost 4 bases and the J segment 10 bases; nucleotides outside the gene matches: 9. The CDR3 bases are TGTGCCAGCAGCCCGGGACAGGCTGGGGTAGCTTTCTTT. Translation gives CASSPGQAGVAFF.

The CDR3: CASSLGGDSYEQYF. The CDR3 DNA reads TGTGCCAGCAGCTTAGGGGGTGATTCCTACGAGCAGTACTTC. The genes are TRBV7-3 and TRBJ2-7; the D gene could be TRBD1 or TRBD2 (5 bases each). CDR1 is SGHTA and CDR2 is FQGTGA in the germline V gene. V was clipped by 2 bases and J by 1 base, with 9 bases between them. This CDR3 is built from 14 residues.

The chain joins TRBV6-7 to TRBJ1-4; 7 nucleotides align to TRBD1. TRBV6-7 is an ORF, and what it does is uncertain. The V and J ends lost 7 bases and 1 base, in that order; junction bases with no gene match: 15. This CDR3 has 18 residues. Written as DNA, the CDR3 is TGTGCCAGCATCCCAGGGCAGGGGGTGATAGAAACTAATGAAAAACTGTTTTTT. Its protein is CASIPGQGVIETNEKLFF.

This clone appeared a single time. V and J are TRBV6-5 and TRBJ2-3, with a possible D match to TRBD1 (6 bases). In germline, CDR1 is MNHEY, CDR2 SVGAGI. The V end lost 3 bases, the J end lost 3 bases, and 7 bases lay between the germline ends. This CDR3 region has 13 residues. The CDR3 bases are TGTGCCAGCAGTTATCAGGGGACAGATACGCAGTATTTT. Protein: CASSYQGTDTQYF.

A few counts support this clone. This chain's CDR3 is CASSLTNWDSIHYGYTF. CDR3 nucleotides: TGTGCCAGCAGCTTGACCAACTGGGACAGCATTCACTATGGCTACACCTTC. The rearrangement joins TRBV5-8 to TRBJ1-2, with 7 bases lining up with TRBD1. The CDR3 sequence is 17 residues long. Germline lookup yields CDR1 SGHTS and CDR2 YDEGEE. Trimming at V came to 1 base and at J to 3 bases, leaving 12 bases not matched to a gene. Complete variable domain (other parts from reference TRBV5-8 and TRBJ1-2): EAGVTQSPTHLIKTRGQQATLRCSPISGHTSVYWYQQALGLGLQFLLWYDEGEERNRGNFPPRFSGRQFPNYSSELNVNALELEDSALYLCASSLTNWDSIHYGYTFGSGTRLTVV.

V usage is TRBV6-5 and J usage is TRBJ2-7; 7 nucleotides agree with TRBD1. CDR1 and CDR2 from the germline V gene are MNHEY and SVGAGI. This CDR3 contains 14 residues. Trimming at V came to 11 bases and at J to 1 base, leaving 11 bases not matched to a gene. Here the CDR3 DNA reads TGTGCCTGTGGCCGGGACAGCTTATCCTACGAGCAGTACTTC. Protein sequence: CACGRDSLSYEQYF.

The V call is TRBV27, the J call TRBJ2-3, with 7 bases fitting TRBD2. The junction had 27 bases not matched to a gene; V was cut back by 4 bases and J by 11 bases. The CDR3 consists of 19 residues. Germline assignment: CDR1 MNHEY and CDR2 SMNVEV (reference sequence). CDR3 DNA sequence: TGTGCCAGCAGTTACAGCAGTTTAGGAGCGACTAGCCAAGTATCCGGGCAGTATTTT. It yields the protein CASSYSSLGATSQVSGQYF.

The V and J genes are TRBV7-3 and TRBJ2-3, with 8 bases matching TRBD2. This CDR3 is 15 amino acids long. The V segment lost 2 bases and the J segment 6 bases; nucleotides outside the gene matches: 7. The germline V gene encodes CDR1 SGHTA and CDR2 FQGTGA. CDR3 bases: TGTGCCAGCAGCTTAGCGGGAGGCGCACTTGATACGCAGTATTTT. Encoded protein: CASSLAGGALDTQYF.

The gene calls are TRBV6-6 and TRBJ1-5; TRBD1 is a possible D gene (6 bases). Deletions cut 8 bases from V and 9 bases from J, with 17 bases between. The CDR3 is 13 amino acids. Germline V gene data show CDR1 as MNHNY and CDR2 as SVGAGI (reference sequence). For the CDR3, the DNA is TGTGCCAGCGGTCCGGGGATACAGGGGCCCCAGCATTTT. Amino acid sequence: CASGPGIQGPQHF.

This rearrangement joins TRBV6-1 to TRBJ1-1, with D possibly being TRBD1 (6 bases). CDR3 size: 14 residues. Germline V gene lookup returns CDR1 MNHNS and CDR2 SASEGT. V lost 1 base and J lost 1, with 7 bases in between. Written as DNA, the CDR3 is TGTGCCAGCAGTGAAGAGGGGGGGAACACTGAAGCTTTCTTT. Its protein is CASSEEGGNTEAFF.

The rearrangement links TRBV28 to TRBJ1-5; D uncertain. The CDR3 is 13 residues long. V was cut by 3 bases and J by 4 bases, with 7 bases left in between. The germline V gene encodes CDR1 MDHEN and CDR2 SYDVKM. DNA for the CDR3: TGTGCCAGCAGTTTCCCGCTTAATCAGCCCCAGCATTTT. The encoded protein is CASSFPLNQPQHF.